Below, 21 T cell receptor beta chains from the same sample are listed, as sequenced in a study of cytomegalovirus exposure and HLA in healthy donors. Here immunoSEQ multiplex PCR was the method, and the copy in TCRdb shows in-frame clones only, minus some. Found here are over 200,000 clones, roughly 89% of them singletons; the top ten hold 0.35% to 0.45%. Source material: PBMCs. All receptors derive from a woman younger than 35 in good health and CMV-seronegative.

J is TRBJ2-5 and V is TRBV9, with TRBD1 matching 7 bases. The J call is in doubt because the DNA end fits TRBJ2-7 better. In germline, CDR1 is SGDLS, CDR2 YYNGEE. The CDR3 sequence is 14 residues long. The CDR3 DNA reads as TGTGCCAGCAGCGTGGGGGACAGCAACTACGAGCAGTACTTC. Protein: CASSVGDSNYEQYF.

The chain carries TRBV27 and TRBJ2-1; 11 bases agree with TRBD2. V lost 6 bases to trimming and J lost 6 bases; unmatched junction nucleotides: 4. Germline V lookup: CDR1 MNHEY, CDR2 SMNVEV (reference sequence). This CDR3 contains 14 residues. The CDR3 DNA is TGTGCCAGCAGGGGGACTAGCGGCCTCAATGAGCAGTTCTTC. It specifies CASRGTSGLNEQFF.

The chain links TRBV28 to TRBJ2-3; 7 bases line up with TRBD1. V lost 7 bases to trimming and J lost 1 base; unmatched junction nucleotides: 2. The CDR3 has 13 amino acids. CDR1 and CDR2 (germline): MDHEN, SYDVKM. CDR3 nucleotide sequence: TGTGCCAGCACAGGGGGAGGCACAGATACGCAGTATTTT. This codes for CASTGGGTDTQYF.

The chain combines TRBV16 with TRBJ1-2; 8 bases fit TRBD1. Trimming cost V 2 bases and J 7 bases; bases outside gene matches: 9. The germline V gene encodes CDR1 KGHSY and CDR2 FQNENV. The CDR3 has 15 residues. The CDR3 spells CASSQATGGITGYTF. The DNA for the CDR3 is TGTGCCAGCAGCCAAGCTACAGGGGGGATTACTGGCTACACCTTC.

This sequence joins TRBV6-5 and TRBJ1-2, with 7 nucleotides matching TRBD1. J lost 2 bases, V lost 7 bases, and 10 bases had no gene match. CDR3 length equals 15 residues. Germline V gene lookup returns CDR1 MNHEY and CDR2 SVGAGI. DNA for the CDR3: TGTGCCAGCAAGAGAACCCGGACAGGAAACTATGGCTACACCTTC. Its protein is CASKRTRTGNYGYTF.

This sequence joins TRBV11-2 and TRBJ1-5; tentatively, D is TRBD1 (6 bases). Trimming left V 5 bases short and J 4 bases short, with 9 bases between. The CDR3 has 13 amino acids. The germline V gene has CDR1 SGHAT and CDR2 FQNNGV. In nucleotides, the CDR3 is TGTGCCAGCAGCACCCAGGGGAATCAGCCCCAGCATTTT. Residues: CASSTQGNQPQHF.

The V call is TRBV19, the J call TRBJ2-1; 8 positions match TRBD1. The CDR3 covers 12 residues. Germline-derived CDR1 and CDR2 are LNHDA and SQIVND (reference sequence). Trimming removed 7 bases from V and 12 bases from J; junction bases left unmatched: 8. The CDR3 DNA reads TGTGCCAGTAACGACAGGGGTCGGGTGCAGTTCTTC. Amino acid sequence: CASNDRGRVQFF.

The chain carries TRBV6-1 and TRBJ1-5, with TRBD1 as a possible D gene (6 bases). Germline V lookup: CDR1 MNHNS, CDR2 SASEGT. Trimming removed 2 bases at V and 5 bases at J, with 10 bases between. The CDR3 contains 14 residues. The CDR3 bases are TGTGCCAGCAGTGAATTGGACAGATATCAGCCCCAGCATTTT. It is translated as CASSELDRYQPQHF.

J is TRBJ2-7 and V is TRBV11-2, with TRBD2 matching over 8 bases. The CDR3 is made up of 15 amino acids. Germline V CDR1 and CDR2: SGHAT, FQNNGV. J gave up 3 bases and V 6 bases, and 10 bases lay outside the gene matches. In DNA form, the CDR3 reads TGTGCCAGCAGTCGCTACGCAGGGACTAGCTACGAGCAGTACTTC. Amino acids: CASSRYAGTSYEQYF.

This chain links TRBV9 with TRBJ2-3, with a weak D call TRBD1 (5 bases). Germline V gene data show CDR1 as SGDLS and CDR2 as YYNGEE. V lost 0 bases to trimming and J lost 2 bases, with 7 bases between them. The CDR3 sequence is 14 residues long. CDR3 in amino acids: CASSVAGPTDTQYF. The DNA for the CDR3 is TGTGCCAGCAGCGTAGCAGGGCCCACAGATACGCAGTATTTT.

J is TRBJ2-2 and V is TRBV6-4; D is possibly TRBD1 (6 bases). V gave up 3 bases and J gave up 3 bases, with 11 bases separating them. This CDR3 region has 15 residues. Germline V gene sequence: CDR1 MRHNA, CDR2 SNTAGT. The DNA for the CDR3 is TGTGCCAGCAGTGAGGGGGCCGAGCACACCGGGGAGCTGTTTTTT. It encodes CASSEGAEHTGELFF.

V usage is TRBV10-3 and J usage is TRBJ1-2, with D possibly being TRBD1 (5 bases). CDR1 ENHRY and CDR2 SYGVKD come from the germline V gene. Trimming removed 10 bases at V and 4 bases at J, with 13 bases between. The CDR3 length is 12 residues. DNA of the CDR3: TGTGCCACCTCGACAGCTTCCTATGGCTACACCTTC. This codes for CATSTASYGYTF.

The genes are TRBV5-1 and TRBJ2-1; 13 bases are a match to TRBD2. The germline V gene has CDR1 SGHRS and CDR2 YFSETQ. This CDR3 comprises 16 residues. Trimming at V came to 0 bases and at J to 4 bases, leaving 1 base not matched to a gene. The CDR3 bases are TGCGCCAGCAGCTTGGAGACTAGCGGGGGGTACAATGAGCAGTTCTTC. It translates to CASSLETSGGYNEQFF. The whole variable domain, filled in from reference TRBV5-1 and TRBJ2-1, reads KAGVTQTPRYLIKTRGQQVTLSCSPISGHRSVSWYQQTPGQGLQFLFEYFSETQRNKGNFPGRFSGRQFSNSRSEMNVSTLELGDSALYLCASSLETSGGYNEQFFGPGTRLTVL.

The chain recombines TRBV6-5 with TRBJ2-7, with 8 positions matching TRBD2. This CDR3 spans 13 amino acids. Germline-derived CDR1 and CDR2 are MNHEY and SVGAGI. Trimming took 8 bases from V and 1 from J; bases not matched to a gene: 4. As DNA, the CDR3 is TGTGCCAGCGGTAGCGGGGCTTCCTACGAGCAGTACTTC. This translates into CASGSGASYEQYF.

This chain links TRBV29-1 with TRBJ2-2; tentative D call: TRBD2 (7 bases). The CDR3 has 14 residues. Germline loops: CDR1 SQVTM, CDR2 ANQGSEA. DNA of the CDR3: TGCACCTTCAAGGGGGGGGACCACACCGGGGAGCTGTTTTTT. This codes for CTFKGGDHTGELFF.

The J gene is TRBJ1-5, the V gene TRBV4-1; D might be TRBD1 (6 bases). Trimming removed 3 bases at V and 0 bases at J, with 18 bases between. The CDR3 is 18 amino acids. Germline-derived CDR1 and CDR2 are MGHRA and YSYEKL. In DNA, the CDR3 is TGCGCCAGCAGCCAGTTCGGGACACAGAGGTATAGCAATCAGCCCCAGCATTTT. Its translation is CASSQFGTQRYSNQPQHF.

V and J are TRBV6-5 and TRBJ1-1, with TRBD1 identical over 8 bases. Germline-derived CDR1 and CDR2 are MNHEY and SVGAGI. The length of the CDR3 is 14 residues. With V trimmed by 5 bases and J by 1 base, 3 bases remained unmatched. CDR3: CASSRQGRNTEAFF. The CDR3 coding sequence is TGTGCCAGCAGTCGACAGGGGAGGAACACTGAAGCTTTCTTT.

The CDR3 here is CASSFNIAGVQEKLFF. The CDR3 nucleotides read TGTGCCAGCAGCTTCAACATTGCAGGGGTGCAGGAAAAACTGTTTTTT. The rearrangement joins TRBV11-2 to TRBJ1-4, with TRBD1 as a possible D gene (6 bases). The CDR3 loop spans 16 amino acids. The V end was cut by 3 bases, the J end by 8 bases, with 19 bases between. Germline V CDR1 and CDR2: SGHAT, FQNNGV.

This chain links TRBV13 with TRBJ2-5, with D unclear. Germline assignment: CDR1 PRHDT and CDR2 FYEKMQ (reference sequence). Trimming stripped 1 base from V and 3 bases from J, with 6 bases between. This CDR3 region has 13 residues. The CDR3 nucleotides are TGTGCCAGCAGCTTAGCGGCGGAAGAGACCCAGTACTTC. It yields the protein CASSLAAEETQYF.

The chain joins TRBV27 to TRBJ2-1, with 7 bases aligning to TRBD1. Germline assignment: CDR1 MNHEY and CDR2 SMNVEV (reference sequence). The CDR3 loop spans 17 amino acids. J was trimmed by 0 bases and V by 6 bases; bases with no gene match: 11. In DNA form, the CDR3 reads TGTGCCAGCAGCCGTACCCCGGGGACAGACTCCTACAATGAGCAGTTCTTC. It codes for CASSRTPGTDSYNEQFF.

DNA of the CDR3: TGTGCCTGGAGGAATCTCACGGGTCTTGCCTACGAGCAGTACTTC. Protein sequence: CAWRNLTGLAYEQYF. The chain links TRBV30 to TRBJ2-7; D gene unclear. Trimming stripped 3 bases from V and 2 bases from J, with 17 bases between. The length of the CDR3 is 15 residues. From germline, CDR1 is GTSNPN and CDR2 SVGIG (reference sequence).